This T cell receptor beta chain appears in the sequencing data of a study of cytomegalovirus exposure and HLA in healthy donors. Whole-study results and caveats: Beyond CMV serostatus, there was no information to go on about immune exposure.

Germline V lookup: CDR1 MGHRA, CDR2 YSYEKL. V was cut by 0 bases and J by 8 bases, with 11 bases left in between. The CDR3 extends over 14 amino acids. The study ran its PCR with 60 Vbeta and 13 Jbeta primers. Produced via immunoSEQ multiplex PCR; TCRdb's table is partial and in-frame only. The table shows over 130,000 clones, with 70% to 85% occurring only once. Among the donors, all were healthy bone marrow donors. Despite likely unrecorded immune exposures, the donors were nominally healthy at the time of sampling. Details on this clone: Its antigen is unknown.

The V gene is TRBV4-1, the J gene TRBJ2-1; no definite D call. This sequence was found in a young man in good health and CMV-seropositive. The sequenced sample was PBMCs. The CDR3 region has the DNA TGCGCCAGCAGCCAAGATCACGTGGGCGATGAGCAGTTCTTC. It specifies CASSQDHVGDEQFF.